These 25 T cell receptor beta chains came from one sample sequenced in a study of T cell changes during pregnancy in multiple sclerosis. TCRdb's table, derived via immunoSEQ multiplex PCR, lists solely in-frame clones and lacks some. In the table there are about 68,000 clones, about 91% of which are singletons. The specimen was peripheral blood, collected in the first trimester of pregnancy. These receptors were taken from a female donor with multiple sclerosis, enrolled in a pregnancy study.

The chain is built from TRBV5-1 and TRBJ1-1, with D possibly being TRBD1 (5 bases). Germline values: CDR1 SGHRS, CDR2 YFSETQ. This CDR3 spans 15 amino acids. The V and J ends lost 0 bases and 4 bases respectively, with 13 bases between them. CDR3 amino acids: CASSLGHPGPTEAFF. For the CDR3, the DNA is TGCGCCAGCAGCTTGGGACACCCAGGGCCCACTGAAGCTTTCTTT. Looking up the rest from reference TRBV5-1 and TRBJ1-1 gives the full variable domain: KAGVTQTPRYLIKTRGQQVTLSCSPISGHRSVSWYQQTPGQGLQFLFEYFSETQRNKGNFPGRFSGRQFSNSRSEMNVSTLELGDSALYLCASSLGHPGPTEAFFGQGTRLTVV.

The chain joins TRBV2 to TRBJ1-1, with D perhaps matching TRBD1 (5 bases). Germline V CDR1 and CDR2: SNHLY, FYNNEI. CDR3 size: 13 residues. The V and J ends lost 5 bases and 6 bases respectively, with 13 bases between them. CDR3 DNA sequence: TGTGCCAGCAGTCTAAGGGTAGGGGCTGAAGCTTTCTTT. The encoded protein is CASSLRVGAEAFF.

The rearrangement joins TRBV7-6 to TRBJ2-6, with TRBD1 identical over 9 bases. The germline gives CDR1 SGHVS, CDR2 FNYEAQ. The CDR3 sequence is 16 residues long. V shed 1 base, J shed 3 bases, and the junction held 1 base outside the gene matches. CDR3 DNA sequence: TGTGCCAGCAGCTTAGGGACAGGGGTTGGGGCCAACGTCCTGACTTTC. This sequence encodes CASSLGTGVGANVLTF. The full variable domain, in which reference TRBV7-6 and TRBJ2-6 provide the parts outside the CDR3, is GAGVSQSPRYKVTKRGQDVALRCDPISGHVSLYWYRQALGQGPEFLTYFNYEAQQDKSGLPNDRFSAERPEGSISTLTIQRTEQRDSAMYRCASSLGTGVGANVLTFGAGSRLTVL.

V is TRBV30 and J is TRBJ1-6; no definite D call. The V gene's germline CDR1 is GTSNPN and CDR2 SVGIG (reference sequence). The V gene lost 2 bases and the J gene lost 7 bases, with 6 bases spanning the gap. CDR3 size: 12 residues. CDR3 in amino acids: CAWSHQNSPLHF. CDR3 in DNA: TGTGCCTGGAGTCACCAGAATTCACCCCTCCACTTT.

DNA of the CDR3: TGCGCCAGCAGCCAGGCACCGGGACAGGGGTCTGGAAACACCATATATTTT. Translated, it gives CASSQAPGQGSGNTIYF. The chain is built from TRBV4-1 and TRBJ1-3, with TRBD1 matching 10 bases. Trimming took 3 bases from V and 1 from J; bases not matched to a gene: 6. This CDR3 has 17 residues. CDR1 and CDR2 from the germline V gene are MGHRA and YSYEKL.

The rearrangement links TRBV5-1 to TRBJ1-4; 7 positions match TRBD1. Per the germline V gene, CDR1 is SGHRS and CDR2 is YFSETQ. V trimming: 4 bases; J trimming: 4 bases; junction bases outside the gene matches: 4. The CDR3 is 14 residues long. The CDR3 protein is CASSGQDFNEKLFF. CDR3 DNA sequence: TGCGCCAGCAGCGGACAGGACTTTAATGAAAAACTGTTTTTT.

The chain uses TRBV27 and TRBJ1-2, with D uncertain. This CDR3 is 13 amino acids long. Trimming left V 3 bases short and J 3 bases short, with 8 bases between. CDR1 and CDR2 from the germline V gene are MNHEY and SMNVEV (reference sequence). The CDR3 DNA reads as TGTGCCAGCAGTTTGCGGGGTGACTATGGCTACACCTTC. Its protein is CASSLRGDYGYTF.

The rearrangement joins TRBV27 to TRBJ2-7; D is ambiguous. Trimming took 0 bases from V and 3 from J, leaving 6 bases between them. This CDR3 is built from 13 residues. CDR1 is MNHEY and CDR2 is SMNVEV in the germline V gene (reference sequence). The CDR3 region is CASSLSLYYEQYF. CDR3 sequence (DNA): TGTGCCAGCAGTTTATCCTTGTACTACGAGCAGTACTTC.

V is TRBV6-1 and J is TRBJ1-2; TRBD1 might be the D (5 bases). V was shortened by 4 bases and J by 4 bases, with 7 bases between the two germline ends. Germline CDR1 and CDR2: MNHNS and SASEGT. This CDR3 region has 12 residues. CDR3 coding DNA: TGTGCCAGCAGTGTGGACACCTATGGCTACACCTTC. Translated: CASSVDTYGYTF.

This clone was picked up one time. This sequence joins TRBV11-2 and TRBJ1-1; no definite D call. CDR1 SGHAT and CDR2 FQNNGV come from the germline V gene. Deletions cut 3 bases from V and 5 bases from J, with 16 bases between. The CDR3 spans 15 residues. The CDR3 loop reads CASSLSRLVATEAFF. Here the CDR3 DNA reads TGTGCCAGCAGCTTGTCCCGTTTAGTCGCAACTGAAGCTTTCTTT.

The chain carries TRBV7-9 and TRBJ2-5, with D uncertain. The CDR3 covers 14 residues. Deletions cut 6 bases from V and 3 bases from J, with 14 bases between. Per germline, CDR1 SEHNR and CDR2 FQNEAQ (reference sequence). CDR3 sequence: CASSSNGREETQYF. The CDR3 nucleotides are TGTGCCAGCAGTTCCAATGGGCGCGAAGAGACCCAGTACTTC.

This chain uses TRBV5-4 with TRBJ2-2; TRBD2 is a possible D gene (6 bases). The CDR3 length is 17 residues. Trimming took 0 bases from V and 0 from J, leaving 12 bases between them. The germline V gene has CDR1 SGHNT and CDR2 YYREEE (reference sequence). The CDR3 spells CASSLGLRDSNTGELFF. The CDR3 nucleotides read TGTGCCAGCAGCTTGGGCCTCCGGGACTCGAACACCGGGGAGCTGTTTTTT.

This rearrangement joins TRBV19 to TRBJ2-5; possible D gene TRBD2, 6 bases. CDR1 and CDR2 from the germline V gene are LNHDA and SQIVND (reference sequence). V lost 3 bases and J lost 3, with 17 bases in between. This CDR3 comprises 16 residues. CDR3 protein: CASSMGGRRAEETQYF. CDR3 nucleotide sequence: TGTGCCAGTAGTATGGGGGGTCGACGCGCCGAAGAGACCCAGTACTTC.

The V and J genes are TRBV18 and TRBJ1-5; TRBD1 agrees at 10 bases. The V gene end was trimmed by 6 bases and the J gene end by 6 bases; junction bases not matched to a gene: 5. The germline V gene has CDR1 KGHSH and CDR2 LQKENI. The CDR3 contains 14 residues. The CDR3 sequence: CASSGQGSGQPQHF. CDR3 bases: TGTGCCAGCTCGGGACAGGGGTCGGGTCAGCCCCAGCATTTT.

The V and J genes are TRBV5-4 and TRBJ2-2; 9 bases map to TRBD1. J was trimmed by 1 base and V by 3 bases; bases with no gene match: 4. The CDR3 contains 16 residues. Germline assignment: CDR1 SGHNT and CDR2 YYREEE (reference sequence). CDR3 sequence: CASSWAGQGNTGELFF. The DNA for the CDR3 is TGTGCCAGCAGCTGGGCGGGACAGGGGAACACCGGGGAGCTGTTTTTT. The full variable domain, in which reference TRBV5-4 and TRBJ2-2 provide the parts outside the CDR3, is ETGVTQSPTHLIKTRGQQVTLRCSSQSGHNTVSWYQQALGQGPQFIFQYYREEENGRGNFPPRFSGLQFPNYSSELNVNALELDDSALYLCASSWAGQGNTGELFFGEGSRLTVL.

The gene calls are TRBV7-9 and TRBJ1-1, with D hard to call. The CDR3 runs 15 residues. The V and J ends lost 2 bases and 0 bases respectively, with 10 bases between them. Per germline, CDR1 SEHNR and CDR2 FQNEAQ (reference sequence). This CDR3 reads CASSLLLSVNTEAFF. Here the CDR3 DNA reads TGTGCCAGCAGCTTATTATTGTCGGTGAACACTGAAGCTTTCTTT.

CDR3 amino acids: CASSNRAGLANTEAFF. The CDR3, as DNA: TGTGCCAGCAGCAACCGAGCGGGTCTCGCGAACACTGAAGCTTTCTTT. The chain couples TRBV14 to TRBJ1-1; unclear D gene. This CDR3 has 16 amino acids. CDR1 and CDR2 from the germline V gene are SGHDN and FVKESK. V was shortened by 5 bases and J by 1 base, with 17 bases between the two germline ends.

The table lists this clone with a count of one. The rearrangement links TRBV2 to TRBJ2-7, with 10 bases aligning to TRBD2. CDR1 and CDR2 from the germline V gene are SNHLY and FYNNEI. The CDR3 sequence is 15 residues long. Losses at the gene ends were 2 bases for V and 4 bases for J; bases not matched to a gene: 5. The CDR3 is CASSESGTSVYEQYF. CDR3 coding DNA: TGTGCCAGCAGTGAATCCGGGACTAGCGTTTACGAGCAGTACTTC. Together with reference TRBV2 and TRBJ2-7, the CDR3 gives the full variable domain: EPEVTQTPSHQVTQMGQEVILRCVPISNHLYFYWYRQILGQKVEFLVSFYNNEISEKSEIFDDQFSVERPDGSNFTLKIRSTKLEDSAMYFCASSESGTSVYEQYFGPGTRLTVT.

This chain links TRBV7-9 with TRBJ2-3; D gene ambiguous. CDR1 and CDR2 from the germline V gene are SEHNR and FQNEAQ (reference sequence). V was cut by 2 bases and J by 0 bases, with 9 bases left in between. This CDR3 has 15 residues. The CDR3 loop reads CASSLRQPSTDTQYF. In DNA form, the CDR3 reads TGTGCCAGCAGCTTACGACAACCTAGCACAGATACGCAGTATTTT.

The rearrangement links TRBV6-1 to TRBJ1-1, with D perhaps TRBD1 (6 bases). V lost 4 bases, J lost 6 bases, and 6 bases lay in between. From germline, CDR1 is MNHNS and CDR2 SASEGT. The length of the CDR3 is 11 residues. As DNA, the CDR3 is TGTGCCAGCAGTGGGGGGCCTGAAGCTTTCTTT. It translates to CASSGGPEAFF.

This sequence joins TRBV9 and TRBJ1-6, with 8 bases lining up with TRBD1. J was trimmed by 6 bases and V by 3 bases; bases with no gene match: 5. The CDR3 extends over 15 amino acids. Germline lookup yields CDR1 SGDLS and CDR2 YYNGEE. CDR3 residues: CASSATGTGNSPLHF. The CDR3 DNA sequence: TGTGCCAGCAGCGCTACCGGGACAGGTAATTCACCCCTCCACTTT.

The count of this clone is one. The chain joins TRBV5-6 to TRBJ2-3; maybe TRBD1 (6 bases). This CDR3 is built from 17 residues. The germline V gene has CDR1 SGHDT and CDR2 YYEEEE. Trimming shortened V by 2 bases and J by 1 base, and 17 bases separated the two germline ends. CDR3 bases: TGTGCCAGCAGCTTATACGGACAGCAAGTCGGCACAGATACGCAGTATTTT. Translation: CASSLYGQQVGTDTQYF.

This rearrangement joins TRBV2 to TRBJ2-1, with D possibly matching TRBD2 (6 bases). Germline-derived CDR1 and CDR2 are SNHLY and FYNNEI. Trimming stripped 7 bases from V and 5 bases from J, with 15 bases between. CDR3 length: 14 residues. CDR3 protein: CASNPGLINNEQFF. In DNA form, the CDR3 reads TGTGCCAGCAATCCGGGACTTATAAACAATGAGCAGTTCTTC.

V gene TRBV5-1 combines with J gene TRBJ1-4, with a weak D call TRBD1 (6 bases). The length of the CDR3 is 15 residues. The ends were cut back, 4 bases at V and 6 bases at J, with 16 bases in the middle. Germline V gene lookup returns CDR1 SGHRS and CDR2 YFSETQ. As DNA, the CDR3 is TGCGCCAGCAGCCCTACAGGGTTTAACGATGAAAAACTGTTTTTT. Residues: CASSPTGFNDEKLFF.

The V gene is TRBV5-4, the J gene TRBJ2-1; TRBD2 aligns across 10 bases. The CDR3 is made up of 17 amino acids. The junction had 8 bases not matched to a gene; V was cut back by 1 base and J by 4 bases. The V gene's germline CDR1 is SGHNT and CDR2 YYREEE (reference sequence). Here the CDR3 reads CASSLNSGTSVYNEQFF. CDR3 coding DNA: TGTGCCAGCAGCTTGAACTCCGGGACTAGCGTGTACAATGAGCAGTTCTTC.